This T cell receptor (beta chain) was identified in a study of response to subunit inactivated influenza vaccine. TCRdb processed the RT-PCR reads anew with MiXCR; each CDR3 protein has one entry. The table has about 700,000 distinct CDR3 sequences, more than 11% seen once. As concerns this clonotype: Its antigen is as yet unknown.

The CDR3 is made up of 13 amino acids. Germline values: CDR1 SGHKS, CDR2 YYEKEE (reference sequence). V was clipped by 2 bases and J by 7 bases, with 13 bases between them. General study points: New T cells are recruited in small numbers by each seasonal influenza vaccination, according to the authors' suggestion.

This TCR was recovered from a man over 45 who received an inactivated influenza vaccine. The chain employs TRBV5-5 and TRBJ2-7, with a weak D call TRBD2 (6 bases). Sequenced here: PBMCs from blood, sampled 14 to 15 days before vaccination. CDR3 amino acids: CASSLITAGEQYF. Written as DNA, the CDR3 is TGTGCCAGCAGCTTAATCACCGCGGGGGAGCAGTACTTC.